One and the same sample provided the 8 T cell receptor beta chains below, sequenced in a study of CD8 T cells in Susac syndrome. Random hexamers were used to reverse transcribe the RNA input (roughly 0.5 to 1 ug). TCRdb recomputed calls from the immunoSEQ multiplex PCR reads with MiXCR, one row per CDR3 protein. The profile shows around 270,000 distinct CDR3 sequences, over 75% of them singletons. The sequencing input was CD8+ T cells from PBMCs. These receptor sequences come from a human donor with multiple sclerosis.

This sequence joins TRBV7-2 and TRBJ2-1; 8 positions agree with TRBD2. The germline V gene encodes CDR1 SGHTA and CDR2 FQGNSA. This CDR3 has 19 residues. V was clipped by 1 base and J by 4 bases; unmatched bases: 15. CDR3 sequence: CASSLDWNTGLGVYNEQFF. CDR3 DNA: TGTGCCAGCAGCTTAGATTGGAATACGGGACTAGGGGTTTACAATGAGCAGTTCTTC.

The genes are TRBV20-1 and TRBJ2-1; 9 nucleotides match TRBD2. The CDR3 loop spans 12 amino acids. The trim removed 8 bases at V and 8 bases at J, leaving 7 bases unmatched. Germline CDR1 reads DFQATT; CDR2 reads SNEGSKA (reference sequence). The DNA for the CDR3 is TGCAGTATTAGCGGGAGTATGGATGAGCAGTTCTTC. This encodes CSISGSMDEQFF.

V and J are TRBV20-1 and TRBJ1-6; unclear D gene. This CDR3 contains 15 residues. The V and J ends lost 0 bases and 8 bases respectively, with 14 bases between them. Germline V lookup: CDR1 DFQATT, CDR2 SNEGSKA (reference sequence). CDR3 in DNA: TGCAGTGCTAGAGATCATCAGGCCCCGCATTCACCCCTCCACTTT. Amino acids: CSARDHQAPHSPLHF.

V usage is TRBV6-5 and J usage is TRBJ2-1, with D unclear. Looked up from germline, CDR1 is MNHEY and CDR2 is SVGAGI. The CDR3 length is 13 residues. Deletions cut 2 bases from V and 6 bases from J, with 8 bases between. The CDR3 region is CASSYDWGNEQFF. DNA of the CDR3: TGTGCCAGCAGTTACGATTGGGGCAATGAGCAGTTCTTC.

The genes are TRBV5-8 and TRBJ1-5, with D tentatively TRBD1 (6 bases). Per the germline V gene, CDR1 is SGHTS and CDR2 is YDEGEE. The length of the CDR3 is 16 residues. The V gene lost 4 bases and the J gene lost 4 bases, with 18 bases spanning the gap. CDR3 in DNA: TGTGCCAGCAGCAGGCCGGGACAAGGGTTTAATCAGCCCCAGCATTTT. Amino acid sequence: CASSRPGQGFNQPQHF. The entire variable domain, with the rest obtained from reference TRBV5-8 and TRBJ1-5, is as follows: EAGVTQSPTHLIKTRGQQATLRCSPISGHTSVYWYQQALGLGLQFLLWYDEGEERNRGNFPPRFSGRQFPNYSSELNVNALELEDSALYLCASSRPGQGFNQPQHFGDGTRLSIL.

CDR3 region: CASTRLSLAGHASTDTQYF. The CDR3 DNA reads as TGTGCCAGCACACGACTTAGCCTAGCGGGGCATGCTAGCACAGATACGCAGTATTTT. The rearrangement uses TRBV27 and TRBJ2-3, with 9 positions matching TRBD2. V lost 7 bases and J lost 0; bases outside the gene matches: 17. CDR1 MNHEY and CDR2 SMNVEV come from the germline V gene (reference sequence). CDR3 length: 19 residues.

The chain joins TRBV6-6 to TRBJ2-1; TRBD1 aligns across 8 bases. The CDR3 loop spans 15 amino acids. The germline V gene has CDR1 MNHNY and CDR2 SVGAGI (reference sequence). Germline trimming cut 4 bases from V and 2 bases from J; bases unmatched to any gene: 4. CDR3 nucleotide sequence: TGTGCCAGCAGTTTGGACAGGGTTCCCTACAATGAGCAGTTCTTC. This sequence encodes CASSLDRVPYNEQFF.

The DNA of the CDR3 is TGTGCCAGCAGTGAGGGACAGGGGAATGAAAAACTGTTTTTT. Protein product: CASSEGQGNEKLFF. The J gene is TRBJ1-4, the V gene TRBV25-1; 10 bases are shared with TRBD1. Germline V gene sequence: CDR1 MGHDK, CDR2 SYGVNS. With V trimmed by 3 bases and J by 5 bases, 0 bases remained unmatched. The CDR3 has 14 amino acids.